This TCR beta chain was obtained from a study of radiotherapy plus CTLA-4 blockade in lung cancer. Overall study: The study recorded objective responses in 18% of patients and disease control in 25% to 35%. Study observations and caveats: Early clone dynamics of blood T cells, plus interferon-beta, reportedly predicted response best. Subsequent to radiotherapy plus ipilimumab, tumor-derived TCR clones underwent expansion in blood.

The assay was immunoSEQ multiplex PCR, and TCRdb's table has in-frame clones only and misses some. The data show tens of thousands of clones, with about four fifths seen just once and around 5.1% held by the top ten. Patients in the study, people with chemo-refractory metastatic non-small-cell lung cancer, received focal radiation plus ipilimumab CTLA-4 blockade. Turning to this clone: Its antigen is unknown.

Germline CDR1 and CDR2: SGHTA and FQGNSA. V was cut by 4 bases and J by 5 bases, with 17 bases left in between. The CDR3 runs 15 residues. The chain combines TRBV7-2 with TRBJ2-5; TRBD2 is a possible D gene (5 bases). Sequenced here: peripheral blood, sampled from a patient treated with radiotherapy plus ipilimumab. The TCR sequence derives from a human donor with non-small cell lung cancer whose response to radiotherapy plus ipilimumab could not be evaluated. The CDR3 loop is CASSSSLHTGETQYF. CDR3 bases: TGTGCCAGCAGCTCCTCCCTACACACGGGGGAGACCCAGTACTTC.